This T cell receptor beta chain was retrieved from a study of shared clonotypes between healthy human individuals. Study-wide findings and caveats: At large depth, rarefaction still showed sorted-subset sequencing to be incomplete.

Each PCR replicate from the sorted subsets contained 150 to 200 ng DNA, which is tens of thousands of T cell genomes. Source study methods: With immunoSEQ giving junction-only sequences and no quality scores, filtering differed. Data came from immunoSEQ multiplex PCR; TCRdb stores just in-frame clones and leaves some out. That table is the source of V, J and clone size, and D and trimming were worked out from the DNA. The table lists some 1.5 million clones, approximately 98% of them singletons. As regards this clone: Its cognate antigen is unknown.

The clonotype was recovered from a man aged 30 to 39 in good health. Source material: naive CD4+ T cells sorted from blood. Subset of the sample: CD45RA+ positively selected.

CDR3 sequence reads: CASSGIGEQYF. The CDR3 nucleotides are TGTGCCAGCAGTGGTATCGGCGAGCAGTACTTC. The chain couples TRBV2 to TRBJ2-7, with D hard to call. The CDR3 sequence is 11 residues long. V dropped 4 bases and J dropped 6 bases, with 7 bases sitting between them. CDR1 and CDR2 from the germline V gene are SNHLY and FYNNEI.